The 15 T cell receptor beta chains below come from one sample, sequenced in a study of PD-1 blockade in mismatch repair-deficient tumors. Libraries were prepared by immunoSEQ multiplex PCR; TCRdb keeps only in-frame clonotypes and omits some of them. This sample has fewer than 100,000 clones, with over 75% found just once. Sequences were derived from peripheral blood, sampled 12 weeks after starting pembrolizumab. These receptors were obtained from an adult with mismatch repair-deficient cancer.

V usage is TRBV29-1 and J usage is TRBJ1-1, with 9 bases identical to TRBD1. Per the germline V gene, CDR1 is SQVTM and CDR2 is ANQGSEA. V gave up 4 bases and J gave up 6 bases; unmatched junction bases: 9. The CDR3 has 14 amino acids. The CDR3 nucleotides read TGCAGCGTTGTCCGGGACAGGGCGTTCTCTGAAGCTTTCTTT. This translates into CSVVRDRAFSEAFF.

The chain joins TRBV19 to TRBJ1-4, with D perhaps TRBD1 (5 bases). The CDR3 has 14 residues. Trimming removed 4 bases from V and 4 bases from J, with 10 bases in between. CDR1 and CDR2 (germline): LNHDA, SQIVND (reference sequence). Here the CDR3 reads CASSNRQINEKLFF. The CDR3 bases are TGTGCCAGTAGTAATAGACAGATTAATGAAAAACTGTTTTTT.

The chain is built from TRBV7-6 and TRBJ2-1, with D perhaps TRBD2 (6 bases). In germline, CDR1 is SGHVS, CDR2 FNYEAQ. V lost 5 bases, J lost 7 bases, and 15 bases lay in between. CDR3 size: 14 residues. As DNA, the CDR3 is TGTGCCAGCAGCGTATTTACGGGGGAAAATGAGCAGTTCTTC. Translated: CASSVFTGENEQFF.

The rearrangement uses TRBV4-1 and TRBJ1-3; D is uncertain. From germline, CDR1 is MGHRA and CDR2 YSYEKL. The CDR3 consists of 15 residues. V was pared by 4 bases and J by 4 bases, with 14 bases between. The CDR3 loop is CASSPLRVLGNTIYF. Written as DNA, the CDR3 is TGCGCCAGCAGCCCTTTAAGGGTCCTAGGAAACACCATATATTTT.

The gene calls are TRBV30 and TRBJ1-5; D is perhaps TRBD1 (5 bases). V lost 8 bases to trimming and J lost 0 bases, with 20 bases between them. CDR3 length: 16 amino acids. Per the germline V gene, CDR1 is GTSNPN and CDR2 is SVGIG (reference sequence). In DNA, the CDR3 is TGTGCCGAGGGTGGACACCATACCGATAGCAATCAGCCCCAGCATTTT. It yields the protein CAEGGHHTDSNQPQHF. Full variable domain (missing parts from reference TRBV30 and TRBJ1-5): SQTIHQWPATLVQPVGSPLSLECTVEGTSNPNLYWYRQAAGRGLQLLFYSVGIGQISSEVPQNLSASRPQDRQFILSSKKLLLSDSGFYLCAEGGHHTDSNQPQHFGDGTRLSIL.

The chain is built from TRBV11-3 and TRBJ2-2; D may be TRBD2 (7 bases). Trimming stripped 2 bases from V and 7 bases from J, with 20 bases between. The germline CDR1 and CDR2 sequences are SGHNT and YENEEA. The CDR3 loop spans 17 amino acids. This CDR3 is CASSLQGHAGAGGELFF. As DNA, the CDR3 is TGTGCCAGCAGCTTACAGGGACACGCGGGAGCTGGCGGGGAGCTGTTTTTT. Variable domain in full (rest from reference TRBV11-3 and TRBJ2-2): EAGVVQSPRYKIIEKKQPVAFWCNPISGHNTLYWYLQNLGQGPELLIRYENEEAVDDSQLPKDRFSAERLKGVDSTLKIQPAELGDSAVYLCASSLQGHAGAGGELFFGEGSRLTVL.

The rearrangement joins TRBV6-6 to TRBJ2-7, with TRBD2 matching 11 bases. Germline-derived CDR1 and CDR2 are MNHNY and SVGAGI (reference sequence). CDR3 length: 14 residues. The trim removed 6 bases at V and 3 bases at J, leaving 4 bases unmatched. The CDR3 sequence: CASSPGLADYEQYF. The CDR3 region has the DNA TGTGCCAGCAGCCCGGGACTAGCGGACTACGAGCAGTACTTC.

The CDR3, as DNA: TGTGCCAGCAGCTTGGGAGGGGGTCTTGGGGCCAACGTCCTGACTTTC. Protein sequence: CASSLGGGLGANVLTF. This chain uses TRBV5-4 with TRBJ2-6; TRBD1 might be the D (6 bases). With 0 bases removed from V and 3 bases from J, the gap between germline ends came to 10 bases. This CDR3 comprises 16 residues. The V gene's germline CDR1 is SGHNT and CDR2 YYREEE (reference sequence).

The CDR3: CASSQPTDTQYF. The DNA for the CDR3 is TGTGCCAGTAGCCAGCCCACAGATACGCAGTATTTT. The chain combines TRBV19 with TRBJ2-3, with D hard to call. Germline V gene data show CDR1 as LNHDA and CDR2 as SQIVND (reference sequence). The CDR3 length is 12 residues. V gave up 6 bases and J gave up 2 bases, with 6 bases separating them. Based on the CDR3 plus reference TRBV19 and TRBJ2-3, the full variable domain is DGGITQSPKYLFRKEGQNVTLSCEQNLNHDAMYWYRQDPGQGLRLIYYSQIVNDFQKGDIAEGYSVSREKKESFPLTVTSAQKNPTAFYLCASSQPTDTQYFGPGTRLTVL.

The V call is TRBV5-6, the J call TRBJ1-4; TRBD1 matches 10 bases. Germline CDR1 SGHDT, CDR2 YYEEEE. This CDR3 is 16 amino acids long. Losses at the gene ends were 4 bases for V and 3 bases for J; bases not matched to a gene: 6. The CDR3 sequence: CASSTSDRGSNEKLFF. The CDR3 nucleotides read TGTGCCAGCAGCACCTCGGACAGGGGGTCTAATGAAAAACTGTTTTTT.

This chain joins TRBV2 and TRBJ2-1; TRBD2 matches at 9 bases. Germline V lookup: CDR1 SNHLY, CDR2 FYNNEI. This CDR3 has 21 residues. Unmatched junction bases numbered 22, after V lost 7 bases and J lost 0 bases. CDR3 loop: CASTGIGNVASGDSSYNEQFF. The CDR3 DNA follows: TGTGCCAGCACTGGAATAGGGAACGTTGCTAGCGGGGATAGCTCCTACAATGAGCAGTTCTTC. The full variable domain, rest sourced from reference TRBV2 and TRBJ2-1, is EPEVTQTPSHQVTQMGQEVILRCVPISNHLYFYWYRQILGQKVEFLVSFYNNEISEKSEIFDDQFSVERPDGSNFTLKIRSTKLEDSAMYFCASTGIGNVASGDSSYNEQFFGPGTRLTVL.

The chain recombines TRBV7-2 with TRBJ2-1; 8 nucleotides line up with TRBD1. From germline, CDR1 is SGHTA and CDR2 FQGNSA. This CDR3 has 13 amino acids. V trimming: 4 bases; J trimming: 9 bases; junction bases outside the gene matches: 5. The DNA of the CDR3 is TGTGCCAGCAGCTCTTACAGGGGGGTTGAGCAGTTCTTC. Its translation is CASSSYRGVEQFF.

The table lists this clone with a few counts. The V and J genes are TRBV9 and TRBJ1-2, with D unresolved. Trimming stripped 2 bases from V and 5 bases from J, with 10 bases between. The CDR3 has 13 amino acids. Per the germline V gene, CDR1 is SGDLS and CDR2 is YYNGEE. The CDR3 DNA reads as TGTGCCAGCAGCGTGGTTGGAACTTATGGCTACACCTTC. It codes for CASSVVGTYGYTF. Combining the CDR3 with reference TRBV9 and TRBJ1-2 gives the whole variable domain DSGVTQTPKHLITATGQRVTLRCSPRSGDLSVYWYQQSLDQGLQFLIQYYNGEERAKGNILERFSAQQFPDLHSELNLSSLELGDSALYFCASSVVGTYGYTFGSGTRLTVV.

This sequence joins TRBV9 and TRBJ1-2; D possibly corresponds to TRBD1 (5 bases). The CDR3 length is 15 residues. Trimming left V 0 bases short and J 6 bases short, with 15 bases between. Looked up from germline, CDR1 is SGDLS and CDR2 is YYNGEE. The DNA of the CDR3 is TGTGCCAGCAGCGTAGCTCGCGGGACTCAAAATGGCTACACCTTC. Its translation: CASSVARGTQNGYTF.

The CDR3 region is CASSRFGTSSSYEQYF. The CDR3 bases are TGCGCCAGCAGCCGCTTTGGGACCTCTAGTTCCTACGAGCAGTACTTC. This chain connects TRBV4-3 to TRBJ2-7; D may correspond to TRBD1 or TRBD2 (5 bases each). The V and J ends lost 4 bases and 1 base respectively, with 17 bases between them. CDR3 length equals 16 residues. Germline V CDR1 and CDR2: LGHNA, YSLEER.